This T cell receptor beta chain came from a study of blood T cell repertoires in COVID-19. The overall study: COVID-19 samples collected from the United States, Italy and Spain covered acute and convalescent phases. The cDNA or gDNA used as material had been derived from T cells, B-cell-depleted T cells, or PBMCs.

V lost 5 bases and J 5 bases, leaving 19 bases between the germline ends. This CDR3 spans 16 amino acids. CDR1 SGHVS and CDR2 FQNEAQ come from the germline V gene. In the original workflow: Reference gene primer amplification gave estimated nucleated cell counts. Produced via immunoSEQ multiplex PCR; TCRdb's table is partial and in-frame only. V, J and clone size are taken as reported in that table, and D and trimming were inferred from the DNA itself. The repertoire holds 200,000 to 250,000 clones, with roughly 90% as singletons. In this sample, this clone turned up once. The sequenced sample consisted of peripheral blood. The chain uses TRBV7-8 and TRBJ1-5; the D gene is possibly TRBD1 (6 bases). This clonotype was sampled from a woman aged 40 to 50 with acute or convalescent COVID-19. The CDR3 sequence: CASSATGTIKDQPQHF. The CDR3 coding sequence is TGTGCCAGCAGCGCTACCGGGACAATAAAGGATCAGCCCCAGCATTTT.